A selection of T cell receptor beta chains follows, all from one sample in a study of blood T cell repertoires in COVID-19. Only in-frame clones appear in the TCRdb table, and some are missing; sequencing was by immunoSEQ multiplex PCR. The sample contains roughly 70,000 clones, about 82% of which appear only once. The sequencing input was peripheral blood. Receptors originate from a woman of 80 years or more with active or convalescent COVID-19. Each CDR3 is given with its conserved first and last residue. Fields, in order: V gene, D gene, clone size, J gene, CDR3 DNA, CDR3 protein. D genes are given only for firm matches. Clone size is given for some rows only: seen once, a few or many times, or a class if the clone is expanded.

TRBV11-3	.	.	TRBJ2-4	TGTGCCAGCAGCGCCCGACTAGATCGCAAAAACATTCAGTACTTC	CASSARLDRKNIQYF
TRBV28	TRBD1	few	TRBJ1-2	TGTGCCAGCAGTTCGGGACAGGGCATCTATGGCTACACCTTC	CASSSGQGIYGYTF
TRBV5-4	TRBD1	.	TRBJ2-7	TGTGCCAGCAGCCGGGGACAGGGCTTCTACGAGCAGTACTTC	CASSRGQGFYEQYF
TRBV5-8	TRBD1	.	TRBJ1-4	TGTGCCAGCGGTAACGGACAGGGGTTGGCTAATGAAAAACTGTTTTTT	CASGNGQGLANEKLFF
TRBV7-2	.	once	TRBJ1-1	TGTGCCAGCAGCCCTCGACGGCTTGAACAGTCTGAAGCTTTCTTT	CASSPRRLEQSEAFF
TRBV10-1	TRBD2	.	TRBJ2-3	TGCGCCAGAGAAAAGCGGGGGGTCACAGATACGCAGTATTTT	CAREKRGVTDTQYF
TRBV6-2/TRBV6-3	TRBD2	.	TRBJ2-1	TGTGCCAGCAGCTCCGGGACTAGCGGGAGAAATGAGCAGTTCTTC	CASSSGTSGRNEQFF
TRBV28	TRBD2	once	TRBJ2-5	TGTGCCAGCAGTTTTAGGCTAGCGGGAGTTCGGGAGACCCAGTACTTC	CASSFRLAGVRETQYF
TRBV7-2	.	.	TRBJ1-5	TGTGCCAGCAGCCCAGGGTTTGAACAGCCCCAGCATTTT	CASSPGFEQPQHF
TRBV21-1	.	.	TRBJ2-7	TGTGCCAGCCAAGAACAGGGCTATTTCAACGAGCAGTACTTC	CASQEQGYFNEQYF
TRBV28	TRBD2	.	TRBJ2-3	TGTGCCAGCAGTTTCCCTAGCGGGGGGCTCGATGTCGATACGCAGTATTTT	CASSFPSGGLDVDTQYF
TRBV4-2	.	.	TRBJ2-2	TGTGCCAGCAGCCAAGATATGCTAGTAAACACCGGGGAGCTGTTTTTT	CASSQDMLVNTGELFF
TRBV12-5	.	.	TRBJ1-3	TGTGCTAGTGGTTTGTGGGGCACAAACACCATATATTTT	CASGLWGTNTIYF
TRBV29-1	TRBD1	.	TRBJ2-2	TGCAGCGTTGGGACAGGGGGCGCGGCCGGGGAGCTGTTTTTT	CSVGTGGAAGELFF
TRBV6-2/TRBV6-3	.	.	TRBJ1-1	TGTGCCAGCAGTTACTTGGGGCTGGGGACTGAAGCTTTCTTT	CASSYLGLGTEAFF
TRBV12-2	.	once	TRBJ2-6	TGTGCAAGTCGCCCGAACTCCAGCAGAGCGGCCGGGGCCAACGTCCTGACTTTC	CASRPNSSRAAGANVLTF
TRBV19	TRBD1	.	TRBJ2-5	TGTGCCAGTACCAAAAAGGGGATGACAGGGGGCCGCGAGACCCAGTACTTC	CASTKKGMTGGRETQYF
TRBV27	TRBD1	.	TRBJ2-7	TGTGCCAGCAGTCCCTGGGACAGGAGGTCCTACGAGCAGTACTTC	CASSPWDRRSYEQYF
TRBV6-2/TRBV6-3	TRBD2	.	TRBJ2-7	TGTGCCAGCAGTTACAAACTTGGGAGGTTTTCGCGGGAGCATTCGCCCTACGAGCAGTACTTC	CASSYKLGRFSREHSPYEQYF
TRBV5-6	TRBD1	.	TRBJ2-6	TGTGCCAGCAACATTTTTACCGGGACAGGGGTCTCTGGGGCCAACGTCCTGACTTTC	CASNIFTGTGVSGANVLTF
TRBV6-4	.	few	TRBJ1-5	TGTGCCAGCATAGTCCAGGGAAAACATTTT	CASIVQGKHF
TRBV9	.	few	TRBJ2-3	TGTGCCAGCAGCCCCCAGGGTCTCGGAACAGATACGCAGTATTTT	CASSPQGLGTDTQYF
TRBV19	.	.	TRBJ1-2	TGTGCCAGTAGTACAGCCGGGTATGGCTACACCTTC	CASSTAGYGYTF
TRBV6-5	.	few	TRBJ1-2	TGTGCCAGCAGTTCTCTGGCGGCCGAACAAGGCGGTGGCTACACCTTC	CASSSLAAEQGGGYTF
TRBV2	.	.	TRBJ2-1	TGTGCCAGCAACTATAACAATGAGCAGTTCTTC	CASNYNNEQFF
TRBV7-3	TRBD2	.	TRBJ2-3	TGTGCCAGCAGCTCCTCCGGGACTAGCCTGAGCACAGATACGCAGTATTTT	CASSSSGTSLSTDTQYF
TRBV19	.	.	TRBJ2-7	TGTGCCAGTAGTAGGGAGACAGGAAGAATGTACGAGCAGTACTTC	CASSRETGRMYEQYF
TRBV7-2	.	.	TRBJ2-7	TGTGCCAGCCGGGGTGAGTCTTACGAGCAGTACTTC	CASRGESYEQYF
TRBV6-2/TRBV6-3	.	.	TRBJ2-2	TGTGCCAGCAGTCCCACGAGGGATACTTGGGAGCTGTTTTTT	CASSPTRDTWELFF
TRBV2	.	.	TRBJ1-4	TGTGCCAGCAGTGCAGTATCGGGGGCTAATGAAAAACTGTTTTTT	CASSAVSGANEKLFF
TRBV28	.	.	TRBJ2-6	TGTGCCAGCAGTTTACGTCCCGGGACTCGGAACCCCCTCTCTGGGGCCAACGTCCTGACTTTC	CASSLRPGTRNPLSGANVLTF